The 21 T cell receptor beta chains below were found in one sample sequenced in a study of CD8+CD57+ T cells in acquired aplastic anemia. Profiling that covered TCR beta VDJ and CDR3 relied on genomic DNA as its template. TCRdb reprocessed the reads with MiXCR, giving one entry per CDR3 protein. The sample consists of some 150,000 distinct CDR3 sequences, 70% to 80% of them appearing once. Patients chosen for sequencing had shown CD8+CD57+ cell expansion by flow cytometry. The specimen sequenced was sorted CD4+, CD8+, or CD8+CD57+ T cells (not recorded which) from PBMCs. The receptors originated from a human donor with aplastic anemia.

This clonotype was recorded a few times. This chain joins TRBV12-3 or TRBV12-4 and TRBJ2-7, with 10 positions matching TRBD2. The CDR3 has 13 residues. V lost 5 bases, J lost 3 bases, and 1 base stayed unmatched. CDR3 residues: CASSGTSDYEQYF. The CDR3 nucleotides read TGTGCCAGCAGTGGGACTAGCGACTACGAGCAGTACTTC.

The chain employs TRBV7-9 and TRBJ1-1; D perhaps matches TRBD1 (5 bases). This CDR3 comprises 13 residues. The germline CDR1 and CDR2 sequences are SEHNR and FQNEAQ (reference sequence). V dropped 9 bases and J dropped 1 base, with 12 bases sitting between them. This CDR3 reads CASRLGGNTEAFF. Written as DNA, the CDR3 is TGTGCCAGTCGCCTCGGGGGGAACACTGAAGCTTTCTTT. Supplemented by reference TRBV7-9 and TRBJ1-1, the full variable domain reads DTGVSQNPRHKITKRGQNVTFRCDPISEHNRLYWYRQTLGQGPEFLTYFQNEAQLEKSRLLSDRFSAERPKGSFSTLEIQRTEQGDSAMYLCASRLGGNTEAFFGQGTRLTVV.

The CDR3 coding sequence is TGCGCCAGCAGCTTGGCTGGCGGGGGCCAAGAGACCCAGTACTTC. Residues: CASSLAGGGQETQYF. The rearrangement links TRBV5-1 to TRBJ2-5; 7 bases fit TRBD2. V lost 0 bases to trimming and J lost 1 base; unmatched junction nucleotides: 3. The CDR3 loop spans 15 amino acids. The germline CDR1 and CDR2 sequences are SGHRS and YFSETQ.

The chain combines TRBV7-2 with TRBJ2-2; D possibly corresponds to TRBD2 (6 bases). The CDR3 totals 14 residues. Trimming stripped 3 bases from V and 4 bases from J, with 9 bases between. Germline V gene data show CDR1 as SGHTA and CDR2 as FQGNSA. The CDR3 DNA follows: TGTGCCAGCAGCTTTACCGGGAGCACCGGGGAGCTGTTTTTT. Translating it yields CASSFTGSTGELFF.

This sequence joins TRBV20-1 and TRBJ2-7; no clear D gene. In germline, CDR1 is DFQATT, CDR2 SNEGSKA (reference sequence). Deletions cut 5 bases from V and 0 bases from J, with 11 bases between. The CDR3 contains 13 residues. The DNA of the CDR3 is TGCAGTGCTCCGTTAGACAACTCCTACGAGCAGTACTTC. It is translated as CSAPLDNSYEQYF.

This chain connects TRBV19 to TRBJ1-1; D ambiguous. This CDR3 contains 15 residues. Germline V CDR1 and CDR2: LNHDA, SQIVND (reference sequence). V was shortened by 1 base and J by 1 base, with 10 bases between the two germline ends. The CDR3 sequence is CASSIGGSPNTEAFF. CDR3 coding DNA: TGTGCCAGTAGTATAGGTGGGTCCCCGAACACTGAAGCTTTCTTT. Drawing the rest from reference TRBV19 and TRBJ1-1, the complete variable domain is DGGITQSPKYLFRKEGQNVTLSCEQNLNHDAMYWYRQDPGQGLRLIYYSQIVNDFQKGDIAEGYSVSREKKESFPLTVTSAQKNPTAFYLCASSIGGSPNTEAFFGQGTRLTVV.

This chain links TRBV7-8 with TRBJ2-7; the D is unclear. This CDR3 spans 12 amino acids. Trimming removed 5 bases at V and 6 bases at J, with 11 bases between. Germline CDR1 SGHVS, CDR2 FQNEAQ. The CDR3 loop reads CASSPGRVEQYF. The CDR3 coding sequence is TGTGCCAGCAGCCCAGGACGGGTCGAGCAGTACTTC.

In this sample, this clonotype turned up a few times. The J gene is TRBJ1-1, the V gene TRBV9; no definite D call. From germline, CDR1 is SGDLS and CDR2 YYNGEE. The CDR3 runs to 13 residues. V was shortened by 4 bases and J by 2 bases, with 9 bases between the two germline ends. The CDR3 DNA reads TGTGCCAGCAGCCCCGGCAGTAACACTGAAGCTTTCTTT. It encodes CASSPGSNTEAFF.

The V gene is TRBV19, the J gene TRBJ1-1, with TRBD1 matching 7 bases. Germline V gene lookup returns CDR1 LNHDA and CDR2 SQIVND (reference sequence). The CDR3 spans 14 residues. The V gene end was trimmed by 3 bases and the J gene end by 5 bases; junction bases not matched to a gene: 6. The CDR3 DNA is TGTGCCAGTAGTATCAGGGGGAGCGAAACTGAAGCTTTCTTT. It translates to CASSIRGSETEAFF. Using reference TRBV19 and TRBJ1-1 for the parts outside the CDR3, the full variable domain is DGGITQSPKYLFRKEGQNVTLSCEQNLNHDAMYWYRQDPGQGLRLIYYSQIVNDFQKGDIAEGYSVSREKKESFPLTVTSAQKNPTAFYLCASSIRGSETEAFFGQGTRLTVV.

On this clonotype: The final CDR3 position lacks the conserved phenylalanine or tryptophan, pointing to a likely read error. The DNA is left out, because the CDR3 cannot be placed on it with certainty; the CDR3 is given as TCRdb lists it. The chain has TRBV11-3 and TRBJ1-3. Including both end residues, the CDR3 is 8 amino acids long. Germline V CDR1 and CDR2: SGHNT, YENEEA. This CDR3 is CASSSPSG.

As DNA, the CDR3 is TGTGCCAGCAGCTTAGACTCCGGAGCCAACGTCCTGACTTTC. It yields the protein CASSLDSGANVLTF. The J gene is TRBJ2-6, the V gene TRBV7-3; D unclear. The CDR3 extends over 14 amino acids. The germline V gene encodes CDR1 SGHTA and CDR2 FQGTGA. V was trimmed by 2 bases and J by 7 bases, leaving 9 bases between them.

This chain links TRBV5-1 with TRBJ1-1, with D unresolved. Per the germline V gene, CDR1 is SGHRS and CDR2 is YFSETQ. This CDR3 comprises 15 residues. V was trimmed by 0 bases and J by 0 bases, leaving 9 bases between them. The CDR3 loop is CASSLEQRVNTEAFF. CDR3 DNA: TGCGCCAGCAGCTTGGAGCAGCGGGTGAACACTGAAGCTTTCTTT.

The chain couples TRBV7-2 to TRBJ2-5, with D possibly being TRBD1 (5 bases). The DNA end is a closer match to TRBJ2-7, so the J assignment may be wrong. The CDR3 totals 15 residues. Germline CDR1 and CDR2: SGHTA and FQGNSA. CDR3 protein: CASSLHPTGRYEQYF. As DNA, the CDR3 is TGTGCCAGCAGCTTACATCCCACAGGCCGCTACGAGCAGTACTTC.

Comments on this clonotype: The junction differs from germline at one of its ends, possibly a read error. V is TRBV7-9 and J is TRBJ2-5; D is unclear. Germline V lookup: CDR1 SEHNR, CDR2 FQNEAQ (reference sequence). The CDR3 sequence is 16 residues long. This chain's CDR3 is CASSPTKVAPQEAQYF. The CDR3 DNA is TGTGCCAGCAGCCCTACGAAGGTGGCCCCCCAAGAGGCCCAGTACTTC.

The rearrangement uses TRBV20-1 and TRBJ2-3, with 11 positions matching TRBD2. The V and J ends lost 3 bases and 3 bases, in that order; junction bases with no gene match: 5. CDR1 is DFQATT and CDR2 is SNEGSKA in the germline V gene (reference sequence). CDR3 length: 15 residues. CDR3 DNA sequence: TGCAGTGCTAGGACGGGACTAGCGGATACAGATACGCAGTATTTT. Its protein is CSARTGLADTDTQYF.

This clonotype was seen many times. This sequence joins TRBV6-1 and TRBJ1-5; possible D gene TRBD1, 6 bases. This CDR3 spans 15 amino acids. V lost 2 bases to trimming and J lost 9 bases, with 17 bases between them. In germline, CDR1 is MNHNS, CDR2 SASEGT. This CDR3 is CASSEQDSGSGPQHF. The CDR3 DNA reads as TGTGCCAGCAGTGAACAGGACAGTGGCTCGGGGCCCCAGCATTTT.

This clonotype was seen more than once but under ten times. The J gene is TRBJ1-1, the V gene TRBV7-2; D is unresolved. The CDR3 contains 11 residues. Germline CDR1 reads SGHTA; CDR2 reads FQGNSA. The V and J ends lost 6 bases and 14 bases respectively, with 16 bases between them. CDR3 DNA: TGTGCCAGCAGTTTAAGTCCTGGAGAATTCTTT. Amino acid sequence: CASSLSPGEFF.

This chain uses TRBV6-2 or TRBV6-3 with TRBJ1-5, with D unresolved. Germline V gene lookup returns CDR1 MNHEY and CDR2 SVGEGT. The V end lost 2 bases, the J end lost 3 bases, and 8 bases lay between the germline ends. CDR3 length: 14 residues. This chain's CDR3 is CASSYRSPNQPQHF. Here the CDR3 DNA reads TGTGCCAGCAGTTACCGGAGCCCCAATCAGCCCCAGCATTTT.

This rearrangement joins TRBV2 to TRBJ1-1, with a possible D match to TRBD1 (6 bases). V was cut by 6 bases and J by 0 bases, with 8 bases left in between. There are 13 residues in the CDR3. From germline, CDR1 is SNHLY and CDR2 FYNNEI. CDR3 protein: CASRYRVNTEAFF. The CDR3 DNA sequence: TGTGCCAGCAGATACAGGGTGAACACTGAAGCTTTCTTT.

This clonotype has ten or more counts. The chain is built from TRBV5-1 and TRBJ1-1; 7 bases match TRBD1. This CDR3 region has 12 residues. With V trimmed by 4 bases and J by 14 bases, 11 bases remained unmatched. CDR1 and CDR2 from the germline V gene are SGHRS and YFSETQ. The DNA of the CDR3 is TGCGCCAGCAGCCGGGACAGTGGCCTCAGCTTCTTT. Protein: CASSRDSGLSFF.

J is TRBJ2-5 and V is TRBV5-6; tentative D call: TRBD1 (6 bases). Germline V gene lookup returns CDR1 SGHDT and CDR2 YYEEEE. This CDR3 contains 14 residues. V shed 4 bases and J shed 5 bases, with 15 bases lying between them. Here the CDR3 reads CASSPGRGAETQYF. The CDR3 DNA reads as TGTGCCAGCAGCCCCGGCAGGGGAGCGGAGACCCAGTACTTC.